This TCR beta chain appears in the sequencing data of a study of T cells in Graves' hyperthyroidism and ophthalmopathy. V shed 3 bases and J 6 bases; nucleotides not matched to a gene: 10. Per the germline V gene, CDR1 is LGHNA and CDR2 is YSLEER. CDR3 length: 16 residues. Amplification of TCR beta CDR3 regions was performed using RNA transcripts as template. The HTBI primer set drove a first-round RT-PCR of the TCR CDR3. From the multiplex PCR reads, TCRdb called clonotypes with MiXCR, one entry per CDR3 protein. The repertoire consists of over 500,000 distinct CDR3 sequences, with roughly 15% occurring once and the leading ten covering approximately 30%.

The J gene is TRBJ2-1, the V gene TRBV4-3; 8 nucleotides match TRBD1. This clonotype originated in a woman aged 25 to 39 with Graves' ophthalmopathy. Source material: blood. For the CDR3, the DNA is TGCGCCAGCAGCCACCTGGACAGGGAAGGTAGCAATGAGCAGTTCTTC. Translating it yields CASSHLDREGSNEQFF.